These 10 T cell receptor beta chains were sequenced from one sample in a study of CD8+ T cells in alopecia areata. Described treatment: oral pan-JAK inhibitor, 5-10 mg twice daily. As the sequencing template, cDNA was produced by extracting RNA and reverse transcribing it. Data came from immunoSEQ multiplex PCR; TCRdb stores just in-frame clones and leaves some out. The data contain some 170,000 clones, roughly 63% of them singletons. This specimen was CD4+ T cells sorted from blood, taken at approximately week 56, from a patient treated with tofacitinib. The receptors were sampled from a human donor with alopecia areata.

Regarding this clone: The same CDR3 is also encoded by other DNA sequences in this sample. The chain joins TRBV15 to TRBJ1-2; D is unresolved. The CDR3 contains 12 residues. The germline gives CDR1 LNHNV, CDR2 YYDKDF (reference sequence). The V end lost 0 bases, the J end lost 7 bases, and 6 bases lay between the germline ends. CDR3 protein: CATSRDRGGYTF. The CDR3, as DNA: TGTGCCACCAGCAGAGATCGTGGTGGCTACACCTTC. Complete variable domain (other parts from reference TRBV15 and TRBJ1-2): DAMVIQNPRYQVTQFGKPVTLSCSQTLNHNVMYWYQQKSSQAPKLLFHYYDKDFNNEADTPDNFQSRRPNTSFCFLDIRSPGLGDTAMYLCATSRDRGGYTFGSGTRLTVV.

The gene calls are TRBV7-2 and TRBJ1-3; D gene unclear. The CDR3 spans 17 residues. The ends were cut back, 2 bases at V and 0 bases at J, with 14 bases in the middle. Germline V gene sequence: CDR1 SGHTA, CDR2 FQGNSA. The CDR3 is CASSLPLVRHSGNTIYF. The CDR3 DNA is TGTGCCAGCAGCTTACCATTAGTTCGACACTCTGGAAACACCATATATTTT.

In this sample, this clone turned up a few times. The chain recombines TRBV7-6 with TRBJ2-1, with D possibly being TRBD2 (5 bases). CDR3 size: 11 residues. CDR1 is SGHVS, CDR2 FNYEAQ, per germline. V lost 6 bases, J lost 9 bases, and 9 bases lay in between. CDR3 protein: CASSEGGEQFF. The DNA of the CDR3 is TGTGCCAGCAGTGAGGGCGGTGAGCAGTTCTTC.

CDR3 sequence: CASSPREGETQYF. The CDR3, as DNA: TGTGCCAGCTCACCCAGGGAGGGAGAGACCCAGTACTTC. The chain recombines TRBV18 with TRBJ2-5; 7 nucleotides agree with TRBD2. Germline CDR1 reads KGHSH; CDR2 reads LQKENI. The V and J ends lost 3 bases and 4 bases, in that order; junction bases with no gene match: 2. The CDR3 has 13 residues.

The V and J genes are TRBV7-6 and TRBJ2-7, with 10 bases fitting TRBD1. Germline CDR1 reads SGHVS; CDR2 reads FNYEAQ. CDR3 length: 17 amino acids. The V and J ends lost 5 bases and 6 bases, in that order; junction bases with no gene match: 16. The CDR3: CASSPRPPGQGRSEQYF. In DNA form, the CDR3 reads TGTGCCAGCAGCCCCCGACCCCCGGGACAGGGGCGGTCCGAGCAGTACTTC.

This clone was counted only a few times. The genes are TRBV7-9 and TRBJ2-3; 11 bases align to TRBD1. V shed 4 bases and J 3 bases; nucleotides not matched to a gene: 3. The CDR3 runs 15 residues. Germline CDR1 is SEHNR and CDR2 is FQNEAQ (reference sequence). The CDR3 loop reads CASSSGQGGTDTQYF. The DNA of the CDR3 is TGTGCCAGCAGCTCGGGACAGGGGGGTACAGATACGCAGTATTTT. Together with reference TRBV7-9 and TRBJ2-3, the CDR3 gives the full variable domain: DTGVSQNPRHKITKRGQNVTFRCDPISEHNRLYWYRQTLGQGPEFLTYFQNEAQLEKSRLLSDRFSAERPKGSFSTLEIQRTEQGDSAMYLCASSSGQGGTDTQYFGPGTRLTVL.

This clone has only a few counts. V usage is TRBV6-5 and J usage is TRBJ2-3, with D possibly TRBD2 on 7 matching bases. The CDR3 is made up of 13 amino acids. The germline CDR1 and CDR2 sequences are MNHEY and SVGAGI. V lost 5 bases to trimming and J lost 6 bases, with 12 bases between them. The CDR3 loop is CASSPGGADTQYF. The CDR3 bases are TGTGCCAGCAGTCCTGGGGGGGCTGATACGCAGTATTTT.

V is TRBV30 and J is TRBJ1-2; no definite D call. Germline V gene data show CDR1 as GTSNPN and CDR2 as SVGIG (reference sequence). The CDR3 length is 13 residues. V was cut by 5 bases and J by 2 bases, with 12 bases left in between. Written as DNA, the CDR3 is TGTGCCTGGGCCAGAGGCGGGAACTATGGCTACACCTTC. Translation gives CAWARGGNYGYTF.

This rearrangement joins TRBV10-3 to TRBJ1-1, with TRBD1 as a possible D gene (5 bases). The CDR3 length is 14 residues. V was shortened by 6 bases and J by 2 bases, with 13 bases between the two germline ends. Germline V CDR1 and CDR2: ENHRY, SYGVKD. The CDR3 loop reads CAIRGVGINTEAFF. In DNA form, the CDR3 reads TGTGCCATCAGGGGGGTCGGGATCAACACTGAAGCTTTCTTT.

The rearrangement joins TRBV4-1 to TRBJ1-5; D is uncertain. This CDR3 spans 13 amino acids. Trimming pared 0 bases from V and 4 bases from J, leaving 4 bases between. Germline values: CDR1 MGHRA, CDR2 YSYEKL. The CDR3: CASSQDRNQPQHF. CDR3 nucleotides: TGCGCCAGCAGCCAAGATCGTAATCAGCCCCAGCATTTT.